The 10 T cell receptor beta chains listed next were all sequenced from one sample in a study of identical twins. TCRdb reprocessed the 5' RACE reads via MiXCR and lists one record per CDR3 protein. The sample includes fewer than 250,000 distinct CDR3 sequences, approximately 9% seen only once; the top ten take around 5.1%. The sample taken for sequencing was memory (CD45RO+) T cells sorted from blood. The origin of the receptors is a woman aged 18-29 years in good health.

This clonotype was seen a handful of times. The chain combines TRBV12-3 or TRBV12-4 with TRBJ2-1, with 13 bases aligning to TRBD2. With V trimmed by 4 bases and J by 7 bases, 7 bases remained unmatched. The CDR3 contains 16 residues. CDR3 amino acids: CASSSGLAGAGNEQFF. As DNA, the CDR3 is TGTGCCAGCAGTTCCGGACTAGCGGGAGCGGGGAATGAGCAGTTCTTC.

This clonotype has more than one count but fewer than ten. The J gene is TRBJ1-2, the V gene TRBV20-1; D gene ambiguous. CDR1 and CDR2 (germline): DFQATT, SNEGSKA (reference sequence). CDR3 length equals 13 residues. V was pared by 6 bases and J by 0 bases, with 11 bases between. CDR3 DNA: TGCAGTGCAGAGGTACCAGCTAACTATGGCTACACCTTC. Residues: CSAEVPANYGYTF.

This clonotype was observed a handful of times. The J gene is TRBJ2-5, the V gene TRBV30; D is unresolved. V lost 3 bases and J lost 4, with 9 bases in between. Germline CDR1 is GTSNPN and CDR2 is SVGIG (reference sequence). The CDR3 has 12 residues. CDR3 residues: CAWSKKGETQYF. CDR3 bases: TGTGCCTGGAGCAAGAAAGGAGAGACCCAGTACTTC.

CDR3: CASSPGRVQETQYF. DNA for the CDR3: TGTGCCAGCAGCCCTGGGCGGGTCCAAGAGACCCAGTACTTC. The V call is TRBV9, the J call TRBJ2-5; D perhaps matches TRBD2 (5 bases). The CDR3 has 14 amino acids. Germline CDR1 reads SGDLS; CDR2 reads YYNGEE. Trimming removed 4 bases at V and 1 base at J, with 11 bases between.

The chain has TRBV20-1 and TRBJ2-1, with TRBD2 matching over 10 bases. Germline assignment: CDR1 DFQATT and CDR2 SNEGSKA (reference sequence). The V gene end was trimmed by 8 bases and the J gene end by 7 bases; junction bases not matched to a gene: 11. CDR3 size: 14 residues. CDR3 sequence reads: CSFLLAGARNEQFF. Written as DNA, the CDR3 is TGCAGTTTCCTTCTAGCGGGGGCTAGGAATGAGCAGTTCTTC.

This clonotype was found a few times. This sequence joins TRBV5-6 and TRBJ2-7; 8 bases align to TRBD2. This CDR3 is 15 amino acids long. The ends lost 3 bases at V and 2 bases at J; junction bases unmatched: 7. Germline CDR1 and CDR2: SGHDT and YYEEEE. CDR3: CASSWGAGAAYEQYF. The CDR3 DNA follows: TGTGCCAGCAGCTGGGGAGCGGGAGCGGCCTACGAGCAGTACTTC. The full variable domain, in which reference TRBV5-6 and TRBJ2-7 provide the parts outside the CDR3, is DAGVTQSPTHLIKTRGQQVTLRCSPKSGHDTVSWYQQALGQGPQFIFQYYEEEERQRGNFPDRFSGHQFPNYSSELNVNALLLGDSALYLCASSWGAGAAYEQYFGPGTRLTVT.

This clonotype was seen many times. The rearrangement links TRBV12-3 or TRBV12-4 to TRBJ1-6; D gene ambiguous. Trimming pared 2 bases from V and 9 bases from J, leaving 5 bases between. The length of the CDR3 is 12 residues. DNA for the CDR3: TGTGCCAGCAGTTTACAGAGTTCACCCCTCCACTTT. Amino acids: CASSLQSSPLHF.

This clonotype was found a few times. The chain joins TRBV5-1 to TRBJ2-6; D is possibly TRBD1 (5 bases). From germline, CDR1 is SGHRS and CDR2 YFSETQ. The CDR3 has 19 residues. Between the trimmed V and J ends, which lost 0 bases and 0 bases, there was a span of 16 bases. This CDR3 reads CASSLAQGGLLSGANVLTF. The CDR3 DNA reads as TGCGCCAGCAGCTTGGCCCAGGGCGGCCTCCTCTCTGGGGCCAACGTCCTGACTTTC.

This chain joins TRBV12-3 or TRBV12-4 and TRBJ1-5; D is possibly TRBD1 (6 bases). The V end lost 3 bases, the J end lost 4 bases, and 13 bases lay between the germline ends. The length of the CDR3 is 15 residues. The CDR3 loop is CASSFWGLRNQPQHF. For the CDR3, the DNA is TGTGCCAGCAGTTTTTGGGGGCTACGGAATCAGCCCCAGCATTTT.

This clonotype was observed a few times. This sequence joins TRBV20-1 and TRBJ1-4; D is unclear. This CDR3 spans 11 amino acids. Germline values: CDR1 DFQATT, CDR2 SNEGSKA (reference sequence). Trimming cost V 5 bases and J 5 bases, with 6 bases left between them. CDR3 DNA: TGCAGTGCTCCTCAGAATGAAAAACTGTTTTTT. Protein product: CSAPQNEKLFF.